This T cell receptor beta chain was observed in a study of OX40 agonist ivuxolimab in advanced cancers. At the level of the study: Patients were infused with ivuxolimab every 2 weeks at 0.01 to 10 mg/kg. Antecedent anti-PD-1, anti-PD-L1 or anti-CTLA-4 therapy was permissible, with 40% having received some. Whole-study results and caveats: A proportion of nonresponders additionally exhibited low normalized T-cell clonal expansion. Expansion of clones was among the lowest in partial responders at 0.1-3.0 mg/kg.

The CDR3 runs 13 residues. Germline V gene sequence: CDR1 GTSNPN, CDR2 SVGIG (reference sequence). The V gene lost 7 bases and the J gene lost 2 bases, with 12 bases spanning the gap. The table lists this clone with a few counts. The antigen is unknown. Some clones are missing from TCRdb's copy, which holds only in-frame ones; the method was immunoSEQ multiplex PCR. This repertoire shows 35,000 to 45,000 clones, 85% to 90% found once; its top ten account for 4.7%. The V call is TRBV30, the J call TRBJ1-3; possibly TRBD1 for D (6 bases). This clonotype was sampled from an adult with an advanced solid tumor such as melanoma, head and neck, liver or kidney cancer. This specimen was CD4+ or CD8+ T cells sorted from blood, taken in a trial of the OX40 agonist ivuxolimab. CDR3 in amino acids: CASSRTAGNTIYF. CDR3 DNA: TGTGCCTCTTCCCGGACAGCTGGAAACACCATATATTTT.